These 27 T cell receptor beta chains originate from one sample sequenced in a study of blood T cell repertoires in COVID-19. Sequenced by immunoSEQ multiplex PCR; TCRdb stores in-frame clones only, minus some. The sample shows about 410,000 clones, 86% of them seen only once. Specimen: peripheral blood. These receptors all stem from a woman aged 25 to 39 with active or convalescent COVID-19.

The rearrangement uses TRBV6-1 and TRBJ1-1, with no clear D. This CDR3 region has 13 residues. Trimming cost V 3 bases and J 0 bases, with 5 bases left between them. Germline CDR1 and CDR2: MNHNS and SASEGT. CDR3 nucleotide sequence: TGTGCCAGCAGTGACCAGATGAACACTGAAGCTTTCTTT. This gives the protein CASSDQMNTEAFF.

The chain has TRBV6-1 and TRBJ1-1; 7 nucleotides agree with TRBD1. Trimming cost V 1 base and J 11 bases; bases outside gene matches: 4. Germline CDR1 reads MNHNS; CDR2 reads SASEGT. The CDR3 has 12 amino acids. CDR3 nucleotides: TGTGCCAGCAGTGAAGTAGGGACAGTGGCTTTCTTT. It codes for CASSEVGTVAFF.

The chain joins TRBV2 to TRBJ1-2; 7 bases align to TRBD1. The trim removed 6 bases at V and 4 bases at J, leaving 5 bases unmatched. This CDR3 comprises 13 residues. CDR1 and CDR2 (germline): SNHLY, FYNNEI. As DNA, the CDR3 is TGTGCCAGCAGGGAGGGGGCCTTCTATGGCTACACCTTC. Protein product: CASREGAFYGYTF.

Only a few counts were recorded for this clone. The rearrangement links TRBV19 to TRBJ1-5, with 7 bases that match TRBD1. Germline values: CDR1 LNHDA, CDR2 SQIVND (reference sequence). J lost 0 bases, V lost 6 bases, and 8 bases had no gene match. CDR3 length equals 16 residues. Here the CDR3 reads CASRRGDSNSNQPQHF. The CDR3 DNA reads TGTGCCAGTAGGAGGGGGGACAGTAATAGCAATCAGCCCCAGCATTTT.

In the case of this clone: The same CDR3 is also encoded by other DNA sequences in this sample. The V gene is TRBV6-5, the J gene TRBJ1-1, with a possible D match to TRBD1 (5 bases). Trimming took off 6 bases at V and 5 bases at J, with 7 bases between the two ends. CDR3 length: 11 residues. The V gene's germline CDR1 is MNHEY and CDR2 SVGAGI. Here the CDR3 reads CASRGGTEAFF. For the CDR3, the DNA is TGTGCCAGCAGGGGGGGGACTGAAGCTTTCTTT.

This chain links TRBV29-1 with TRBJ1-6, with TRBD1 identical over 11 bases. The length of the CDR3 is 13 residues. With V trimmed by 7 bases and J by 6 bases, 2 bases remained unmatched. CDR1 and CDR2 from the germline V gene are SQVTM and ANQGSEA. The CDR3 loop reads CSAGQGANSPLHF. The CDR3 DNA sequence: TGCAGCGCAGGACAGGGGGCTAATTCACCCCTCCACTTT.

The V gene is TRBV10-2, the J gene TRBJ2-5; D gene ambiguous. The CDR3 length is 13 residues. V was cut by 0 bases and J by 7 bases, with 9 bases left in between. Looked up from germline, CDR1 is WSHSY and CDR2 is SAAADI. CDR3 region: CASSESGRSTQYF. In nucleotides, the CDR3 is TGCGCCAGCAGTGAGTCCGGCAGGTCGACCCAGTACTTC.

The chain is built from TRBV5-8 and TRBJ1-1, with D possibly being TRBD1 (6 bases). CDR3 length: 13 amino acids. The ends were cut back, 3 bases at V and 4 bases at J, with 10 bases in the middle. Germline V gene data show CDR1 as SGHTS and CDR2 as YDEGEE. CDR3 loop: CASSSAGATEAFF. Written as DNA, the CDR3 is TGTGCCAGCAGCTCAGCAGGGGCCACTGAAGCTTTCTTT. The whole variable domain, remainder taken from reference TRBV5-8 and TRBJ1-1, is EAGVTQSPTHLIKTRGQQATLRCSPISGHTSVYWYQQALGLGLQFLLWYDEGEERNRGNFPPRFSGRQFPNYSSELNVNALELEDSALYLCASSSAGATEAFFGQGTRLTVV.

The chain links TRBV6-1 to TRBJ2-1, with 7 nucleotides matching TRBD1. The CDR3 runs to 14 residues. The germline V gene encodes CDR1 MNHNS and CDR2 SASEGT. Trimming at V came to 3 bases and at J to 5 bases, leaving 4 bases not matched to a gene. The CDR3 bases are TGTGCCAGCAGTGATGGGACAGAACACAATGAGCAGTTCTTC. This translates into CASSDGTEHNEQFF.

The V gene is TRBV4-2, the J gene TRBJ2-1; D unresolved. CDR3 length: 13 residues. The V gene's germline CDR1 is LGHNA and CDR2 YNFKEQ. The V end lost 1 base, the J end lost 7 bases, and 8 bases lay between the germline ends. CDR3 sequence (DNA): TGTGCCAGCAGCCAAGTAGAACGGAATGAGCAGTTCTTC. This sequence encodes CASSQVERNEQFF.

The chain employs TRBV10-3 and TRBJ1-4, with D unclear. The V and J ends lost 3 bases and 7 bases respectively, with 9 bases between them. Germline V CDR1 and CDR2: ENHRY, SYGVKD. The CDR3 is 13 residues long. This chain's CDR3 is CAISDGMSEKLFF. Here the CDR3 DNA reads TGTGCCATCAGTGACGGTATGAGTGAAAAACTGTTTTTT.

In nucleotides, the CDR3 is TGTGCCAGCAGCGCTTTCACAGGGGGGAACACTGAAGCTTTCTTT. Its translation is CASSAFTGGNTEAFF. This chain connects TRBV6-5 to TRBJ1-1; 8 bases map to TRBD1. CDR1 and CDR2 from the germline V gene are MNHEY and SVGAGI. This CDR3 is 15 amino acids long. With V trimmed by 6 bases and J by 1 base, 7 bases remained unmatched.

The chain links TRBV19 to TRBJ1-2, with 9 bases fitting TRBD1. Unmatched junction bases numbered 4, after V lost 4 bases and J lost 4 bases. Germline V gene lookup returns CDR1 LNHDA and CDR2 SQIVND (reference sequence). The CDR3 consists of 14 residues. The CDR3 loop reads CASSTQGATYGYTF. DNA of the CDR3: TGTGCCAGTAGTACACAGGGGGCCACCTATGGCTACACCTTC.

The V call is TRBV10-3, the J call TRBJ1-2; 9 bases line up with TRBD1. Per germline, CDR1 ENHRY and CDR2 SYGVKD. J lost 7 bases, V lost 2 bases, and 14 bases had no gene match. The CDR3 length is 17 residues. In nucleotides, the CDR3 is TGTGCCATCAGTGAGGCGATGGACAGGGGAAATAAAGGTGGCTACACCTTC. It translates to CAISEAMDRGNKGGYTF.

The chain recombines TRBV27 with TRBJ2-4, with 9 bases aligning to TRBD1. The germline gives CDR1 MNHEY, CDR2 SMNVEV (reference sequence). CDR3 size: 17 residues. Trimming cost V 2 bases and J 0 bases; bases outside gene matches: 5. The CDR3 nucleotides read TGTGCCAGCAGTTTAGCCCTGGACAGGGGAGCCAAAAACATTCAGTACTTC. This codes for CASSLALDRGAKNIQYF.

The V gene is TRBV9, the J gene TRBJ2-1; 8 nucleotides line up with TRBD2. The CDR3 consists of 17 residues. V lost 3 bases and J lost 3; bases outside the gene matches: 11. Germline-derived CDR1 and CDR2 are SGDLS and YYNGEE. CDR3 in amino acids: CASSAEPTSAFYNEQFF. CDR3 DNA sequence: TGTGCCAGCAGCGCCGAACCGACTAGCGCCTTCTACAATGAGCAGTTCTTC. The variable domain in full, with the rest retrieved from reference TRBV9 and TRBJ2-1, is DSGVTQTPKHLITATGQRVTLRCSPRSGDLSVYWYQQSLDQGLQFLIQYYNGEERAKGNILERFSAQQFPDLHSELNLSSLELGDSALYFCASSAEPTSAFYNEQFFGPGTRLTVL.

The chain combines TRBV10-3 with TRBJ1-3; D is uncertain. Germline V gives CDR1 ENHRY, CDR2 SYGVKD. The CDR3 runs to 17 residues. V lost 8 bases and J 0 bases, leaving 20 bases between the germline ends. This chain's CDR3 is CAIGETGRGRSGNTIYF. In nucleotides, the CDR3 is TGTGCCATCGGGGAAACCGGACGGGGTCGCTCTGGAAACACCATATATTTT.

Only a few counts were recorded for this clone. The rearrangement joins TRBV7-9 to TRBJ1-2, with 9 bases that match TRBD1. The CDR3 consists of 15 residues. Looked up from germline, CDR1 is SEHNR and CDR2 is FQNEAQ (reference sequence). Trimming removed 5 bases from V and 6 bases from J; junction bases left unmatched: 10. CDR3 DNA sequence: TGTGCCAGCAGCAGAATACAGGGGGCCGGTAATGGCTACACCTTC. Amino acids: CASSRIQGAGNGYTF.

The rearrangement links TRBV2 to TRBJ1-1; 9 bases agree with TRBD1. V lost 7 bases, J lost 4 bases, and 4 bases stayed unmatched. Germline values: CDR1 SNHLY, CDR2 FYNNEI. The CDR3 contains 13 residues. CDR3 loop: CASTGQGTTEAFF. The CDR3 DNA follows: TGTGCCAGCACCGGACAGGGGACCACTGAAGCTTTCTTT.

The chain is built from TRBV6-5 and TRBJ1-3, with TRBD1 identical over 7 bases. J lost 4 bases, V lost 4 bases, and 10 bases had no gene match. Germline V CDR1 and CDR2: MNHEY, SVGAGI. This CDR3 is built from 16 residues. CDR3 DNA: TGTGCCAGCAGTTTGGCCCGGACAGGTTCGGGAAACACCATATATTTT. It specifies CASSLARTGSGNTIYF.

A few counts support this clone. The chain recombines TRBV6-2 or TRBV6-3 with TRBJ2-3; D possibly corresponds to TRBD2 (6 bases). Germline assignment: CDR1 MNHEY and CDR2 SVGEGT. CDR3 length: 16 amino acids. V lost 4 bases, J lost 2 bases, and 16 bases lay in between. DNA of the CDR3: TGTGCCAGCAGTTCCCCCTTTAGCGGCCACACAGATACGCAGTATTTT. Protein sequence: CASSSPFSGHTDTQYF.

The chain joins TRBV5-6 to TRBJ1-2; D remains unclear. CDR3 length equals 12 residues. Germline values: CDR1 SGHDT, CDR2 YYEEEE. Between the trimmed V and J ends, which lost 1 base and 7 bases, there was a span of 8 bases. In DNA form, the CDR3 reads TGTGCCAGCAGCTTGCAGGCGAGTGGCTACACCTTC. The encoded protein is CASSLQASGYTF.

CDR3: CAISESQTRQVYGYTF. CDR3 in DNA: TGTGCCATCAGTGAAAGCCAGACGAGACAGGTCTATGGCTACACCTTC. V usage is TRBV10-3 and J usage is TRBJ1-2; tentative D call: TRBD1 (6 bases). Germline V CDR1 and CDR2: ENHRY, SYGVKD. This CDR3 is 16 amino acids long. V lost 3 bases to trimming and J lost 4 bases, with 18 bases between them.

This clone was seen more than once but under ten times. Other nucleotide sequences from this sample produce the same CDR3. The gene calls are TRBV9 and TRBJ2-7, with no clear D. The CDR3 has 14 amino acids. The germline V and J ends were trimmed by 0 bases and 0 bases, with 7 bases remaining between them. Per the germline V gene, CDR1 is SGDLS and CDR2 is YYNGEE. CDR3: CASSVVPSSYEQYF. For the CDR3, the DNA is TGTGCCAGCAGCGTAGTTCCGAGCTCCTACGAGCAGTACTTC.

This chain uses TRBV6-5 with TRBJ1-1; TRBD1 is a possible D gene (6 bases). Germline V CDR1 and CDR2: MNHEY, SVGAGI. CDR3 length equals 15 residues. The V gene lost 6 bases and the J gene lost 1 base, with 15 bases spanning the gap. The CDR3 loop reads CASRDRGRANTEAFF. Written as DNA, the CDR3 is TGTGCCAGCAGGGATAGGGGGAGGGCGAACACTGAAGCTTTCTTT.

The chain couples TRBV4-1 to TRBJ1-1, with 7 positions matching TRBD1. This CDR3 contains 12 residues. CDR1 is MGHRA and CDR2 is YSYEKL in the germline V gene. Losses at the gene ends were 1 base for V and 11 bases for J; bases not matched to a gene: 4. The CDR3 coding sequence is TGCGCCAGCAGCCAAGGGGACAGTAAGGCTTTCTTT. Translating it yields CASSQGDSKAFF.

V is TRBV27 and J is TRBJ1-3; D not certain. From germline, CDR1 is MNHEY and CDR2 SMNVEV (reference sequence). This CDR3 region has 15 residues. Trimming removed 6 bases at V and 0 bases at J, with 12 bases between. CDR3 in amino acids: CASRPVSSSGNTIYF. The CDR3 coding sequence is TGTGCCAGCAGACCCGTATCCAGCTCTGGAAACACCATATATTTT.